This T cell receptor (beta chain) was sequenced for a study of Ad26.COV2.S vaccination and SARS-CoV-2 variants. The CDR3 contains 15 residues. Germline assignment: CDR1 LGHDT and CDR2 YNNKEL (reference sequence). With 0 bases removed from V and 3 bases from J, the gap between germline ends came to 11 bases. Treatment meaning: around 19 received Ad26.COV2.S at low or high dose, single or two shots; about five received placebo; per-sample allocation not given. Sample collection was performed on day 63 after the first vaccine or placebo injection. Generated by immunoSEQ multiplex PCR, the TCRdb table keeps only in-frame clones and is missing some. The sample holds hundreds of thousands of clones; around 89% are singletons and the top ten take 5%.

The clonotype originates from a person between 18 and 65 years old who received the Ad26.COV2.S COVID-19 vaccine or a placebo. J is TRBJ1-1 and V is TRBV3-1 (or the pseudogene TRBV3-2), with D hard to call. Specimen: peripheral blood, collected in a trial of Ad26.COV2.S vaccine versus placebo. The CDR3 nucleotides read TGTGCCAGCAGCCAAGAAAATTTCGGAGACACTGAAGCTTTCTTT. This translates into CASSQENFGDTEAFF.